Each of the 6 T cell receptor beta chains below was sequenced from the same sample in a study of shared clonotypes between healthy human individuals. Clones were sequenced by immunoSEQ multiplex PCR, and TCRdb holds only the in-frame ones, with some missing. The sample contains a few million clones, approximately 94% of which appear only once. Sequencing was done on a sample of naive CD4+ T cells sorted from blood. The subset denotes: CD45RA+ positively selected. The receptors were sampled from a man in his late teens or twenties in good health.

This rearrangement joins TRBV19 to TRBJ1-1, with D perhaps matching TRBD1 (6 bases). This CDR3 contains 17 residues. The germline CDR1 and CDR2 sequences are LNHDA and SQIVND (reference sequence). The V end was cut by 5 bases, the J end by 0 bases, with 19 bases between. This CDR3 is CASSQAGALSVNTEAFF. As DNA, the CDR3 is TGTGCCAGTAGTCAAGCAGGGGCCCTGTCGGTGAACACTGAAGCTTTCTTT.

The chain has TRBV9 and TRBJ2-2; 8 bases align to TRBD2. CDR1 and CDR2 from the germline V gene are SGDLS and YYNGEE. The CDR3 runs to 15 residues. V trimming: 3 bases; J trimming: 0 bases; junction bases outside the gene matches: 1. DNA for the CDR3: TGTGCCAGCAGCGGGGGACTAGCGAACACCGGGGAGCTGTTTTTT. Residues: CASSGGLANTGELFF.

The chain is built from TRBV4-1 and TRBJ1-6; D is unresolved. V lost 4 bases and J lost 5, with 12 bases in between. Germline V CDR1 and CDR2: MGHRA, YSYEKL. The CDR3 runs to 15 residues. The CDR3 DNA reads TGCGCCAGCAGCCTGGCAGCGGTGGATAATTCACCCCTCCACTTT. Residues: CASSLAAVDNSPLHF.

The table lists this clone with a few counts. Here the CDR3 DNA reads TGTGCCAGTAGTCTACGGAACACTGAAGCTTTCTTT. Its protein product is CASSLRNTEAFF. V usage is TRBV19 and J usage is TRBJ1-1; D uncertain. The V and J ends lost 5 bases and 1 base respectively, with 5 bases between them. CDR3 length: 12 residues. Germline V lookup: CDR1 LNHDA, CDR2 SQIVND (reference sequence).

The chain recombines TRBV6-5 with TRBJ1-6; 7 bases line up with TRBD1. Germline assignment: CDR1 MNHEY and CDR2 SVGAGI. The CDR3 covers 12 residues. With 11 bases clipped from V and 14 bases from J, the junction kept 12 bases outside the gene matches. CDR3: CASRGGEGALHF. The CDR3 DNA sequence: TGTGCCTCCAGGGGGGGCGAGGGGGCCCTCCACTTT.

The chain joins TRBV5-4 to TRBJ2-2; unclear D gene. Germline V lookup: CDR1 SGHNT, CDR2 YYREEE (reference sequence). CDR3 length equals 15 residues. The V end was cut by 2 bases, the J end by 1 base, with 9 bases between. In nucleotides, the CDR3 is TGTGCCAGCAGCTTAGGGAACAGGAACACCGGGGAGCTGTTTTTT. It specifies CASSLGNRNTGELFF.